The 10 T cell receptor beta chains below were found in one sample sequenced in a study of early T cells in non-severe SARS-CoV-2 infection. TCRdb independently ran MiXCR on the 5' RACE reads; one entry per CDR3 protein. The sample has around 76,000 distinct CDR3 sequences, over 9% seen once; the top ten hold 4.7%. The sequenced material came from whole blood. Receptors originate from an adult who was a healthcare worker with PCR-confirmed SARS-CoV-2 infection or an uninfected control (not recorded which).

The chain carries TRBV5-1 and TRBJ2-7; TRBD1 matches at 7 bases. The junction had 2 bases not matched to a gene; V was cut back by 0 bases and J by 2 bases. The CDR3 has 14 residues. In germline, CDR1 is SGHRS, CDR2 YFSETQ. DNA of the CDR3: TGCGCCAGCAGCTTGGGGACAGGTGCCTACGAGCAGTACTTC. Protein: CASSLGTGAYEQYF.

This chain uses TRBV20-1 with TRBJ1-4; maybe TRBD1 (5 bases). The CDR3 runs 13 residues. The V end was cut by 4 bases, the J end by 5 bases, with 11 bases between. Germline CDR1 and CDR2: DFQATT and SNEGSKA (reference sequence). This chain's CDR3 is CSAIVRENEKLFF. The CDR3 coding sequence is TGCAGTGCTATAGTCAGGGAGAATGAAAAACTGTTTTTT.

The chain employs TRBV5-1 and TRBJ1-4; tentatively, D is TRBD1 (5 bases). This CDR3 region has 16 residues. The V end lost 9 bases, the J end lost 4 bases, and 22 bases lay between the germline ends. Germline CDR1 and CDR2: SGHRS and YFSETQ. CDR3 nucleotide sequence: TGCGCCACCAATCCGGGGGAGGAAGAGAGTAATGAAAAACTGTTTTTT. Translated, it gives CATNPGEEESNEKLFF.

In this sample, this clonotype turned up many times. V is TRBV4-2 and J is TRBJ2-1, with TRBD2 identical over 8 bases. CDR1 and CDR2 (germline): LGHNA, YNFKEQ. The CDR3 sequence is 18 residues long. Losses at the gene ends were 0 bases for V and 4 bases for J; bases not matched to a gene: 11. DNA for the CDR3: TGTGCCAGCAGCCAAGAAGCCGGGGCTAGCGGGCCGTACAATGAGCAGTTCTTC. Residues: CASSQEAGASGPYNEQFF.

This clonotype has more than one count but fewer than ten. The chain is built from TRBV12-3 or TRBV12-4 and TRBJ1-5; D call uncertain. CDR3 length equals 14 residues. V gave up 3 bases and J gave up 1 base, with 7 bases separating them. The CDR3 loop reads CASSFSASNQPQHF. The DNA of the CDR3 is TGTGCCAGCAGTTTTTCAGCAAGCAATCAGCCCCAGCATTTT.

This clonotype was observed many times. This chain's CDR3 is CASSLAGTEAFF. The CDR3 bases are TGTGCCAGCAGTTTGGCGGGCACTGAAGCTTTCTTT. This chain connects TRBV12-3 or TRBV12-4 to TRBJ1-1; D ambiguous. The CDR3 is 12 residues long. With 3 bases removed from V and 4 bases from J, the gap between germline ends came to 6 bases.

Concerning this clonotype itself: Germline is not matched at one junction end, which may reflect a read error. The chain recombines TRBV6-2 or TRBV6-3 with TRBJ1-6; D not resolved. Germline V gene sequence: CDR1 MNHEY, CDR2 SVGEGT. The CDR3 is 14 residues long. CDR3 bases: TGTGCCAGCAGTGGCCCCAGCGAAAATTCACCCCTCCATTTT. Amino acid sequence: CASSGPSENSPLHF.

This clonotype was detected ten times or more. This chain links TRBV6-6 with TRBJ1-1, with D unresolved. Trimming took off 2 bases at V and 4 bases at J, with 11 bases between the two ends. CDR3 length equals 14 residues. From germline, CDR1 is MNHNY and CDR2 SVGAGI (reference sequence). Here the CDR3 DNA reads TGTGCCAGCAGTTACGATGAAGGGCCCACTGAAGCTTTCTTT. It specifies CASSYDEGPTEAFF.

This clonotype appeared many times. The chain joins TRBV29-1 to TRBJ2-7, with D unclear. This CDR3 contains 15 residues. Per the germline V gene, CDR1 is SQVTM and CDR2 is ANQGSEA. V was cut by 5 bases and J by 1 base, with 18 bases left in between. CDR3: CSVIYPGLGSYEQYF. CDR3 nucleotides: TGCAGCGTTATCTACCCAGGATTAGGGTCCTACGAGCAGTACTTC.

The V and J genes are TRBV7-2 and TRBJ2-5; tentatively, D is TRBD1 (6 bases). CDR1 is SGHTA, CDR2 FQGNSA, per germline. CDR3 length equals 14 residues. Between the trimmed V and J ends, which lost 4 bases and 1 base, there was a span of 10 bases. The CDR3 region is CASSSDSLQETQYF. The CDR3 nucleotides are TGTGCCAGCAGCTCGGACAGTCTCCAAGAGACCCAGTACTTC.